The following is a T cell receptor (beta chain) sequence with its context. The sample originates from a study of blood T cell repertoires in COVID-19. On the study more broadly: Acute-phase and convalescent COVID-19 samples originated in the United States, Italy and Spain.

This CDR3 contains 13 residues. Germline V gene data show CDR1 as LNHNV and CDR2 as YYDKDF (reference sequence). Trimming took 0 bases from V and 3 from J, leaving 5 bases between them. The data were produced by immunoSEQ multiplex PCR, yet TCRdb's version contains in-frame clones alone and is incomplete. The sample has approximately 250,000 clones, roughly four fifths seen once. The sequence came from a middle-aged man who had recovered from COVID-19. Sequencing was carried out using PBMCs or T cells enriched from blood (not recorded which). The rearrangement links TRBV15 to TRBJ1-2; maybe TRBD1 (5 bases). CDR3 residues: CATSREGDYGYTF. The CDR3 coding sequence is TGTGCCACCAGCAGAGAAGGGGACTATGGCTACACCTTC.